What follows are 22 T cell receptor beta chains derived from one specimen sequenced in a study of PD-L1 blockade in urothelial cancer. Time point indicated: peripheral blood 6 weeks after treatment start. Assay used: immunoSEQ multiplex PCR; TCRdb lists only in-frame clones, some missing. The sample records under 150,000 clones, around nine tenths being singletons. The source material was PBMCs, sampled around atezolizumab (anti-PD-L1) treatment. The receptors derive from a man in his 60s with urothelial cancer.

The chain uses TRBV6-1 and TRBJ1-5; D is unclear. The CDR3 covers 12 residues. Looked up from germline, CDR1 is MNHNS and CDR2 is SASEGT. Trimming cost V 10 bases and J 0 bases, with 7 bases left between them. CDR3 amino acids: CATTFSNQPQHF. CDR3 DNA sequence: TGTGCCACCACATTTAGCAATCAGCCCCAGCATTTT.

In this sample, this clone turned up once. V usage is TRBV4-1 and J usage is TRBJ2-7; weak D call: TRBD1 (5 bases). Trimming took 0 bases from V and 0 from J, leaving 15 bases between them. Germline-derived CDR1 and CDR2 are MGHRA and YSYEKL. The CDR3 spans 17 residues. CDR3 sequence: CASSQDPTGPSSYEQYF. The CDR3 region has the DNA TGCGCCAGCAGCCAAGACCCCACAGGCCCCAGCTCCTACGAGCAGTACTTC.

CDR3 protein: CASRQGQEIHEQYF. The CDR3 nucleotides read TGTGCCAGCAGGCAAGGACAGGAGATACACGAGCAGTACTTC. The V and J genes are TRBV6-5 and TRBJ2-7; 7 nucleotides align to TRBD1. CDR1 and CDR2 (germline): MNHEY, SVGAGI. With V trimmed by 6 bases and J by 5 bases, 10 bases remained unmatched. This CDR3 is built from 14 residues.

The genes are TRBV27 and TRBJ1-1; possible D gene TRBD1, 5 bases. Germline V gene lookup returns CDR1 MNHEY and CDR2 SMNVEV (reference sequence). The ends were cut back, 1 base at V and 1 base at J, with 10 bases in the middle. This CDR3 has 15 amino acids. CDR3 protein: CASSLYQGGNTEAFF. The CDR3 DNA sequence: TGTGCCAGCAGTTTATACCAGGGAGGGAACACTGAAGCTTTCTTT.

The rearrangement joins TRBV7-9 to TRBJ2-7, with TRBD2 identical over 11 bases. The trim removed 5 bases at V and 4 bases at J, leaving 13 bases unmatched. Germline CDR1 SEHNR, CDR2 FQNEAQ (reference sequence). The CDR3 covers 17 residues. The CDR3 nucleotides are TGTGCCAGCAGCCGAGACGGACCGTCTAGCGGGAGGTACGAGCAGTACTTC. As protein: CASSRDGPSSGRYEQYF.

The V gene is TRBV10-1, the J gene TRBJ2-7; no clear D. The germline CDR1 and CDR2 sequences are WNHNN and SYGVQD (reference sequence). Trimming took 6 bases from V and 0 from J, leaving 18 bases between them. This CDR3 region has 16 residues. This CDR3 is CASRPGIYSCSYEQYF. The CDR3 DNA sequence: TGCGCCAGCAGGCCCGGAATTTACAGTTGCTCCTACGAGCAGTACTTC.

The chain combines TRBV19 with TRBJ2-5, with unresolved D. Germline V gene lookup returns CDR1 LNHDA and CDR2 SQIVND (reference sequence). Trimming pared 6 bases from V and 2 bases from J, leaving 4 bases between. This CDR3 comprises 11 residues. The CDR3 spells CASREQETQYF. DNA of the CDR3: TGTGCCAGTAGAGAGCAAGAGACCCAGTACTTC. Complete variable domain (other parts from reference TRBV19 and TRBJ2-5): DGGITQSPKYLFRKEGQNVTLSCEQNLNHDAMYWYRQDPGQGLRLIYYSQIVNDFQKGDIAEGYSVSREKKESFPLTVTSAQKNPTAFYLCASREQETQYFGPGTRLLVL.

The chain has TRBV11-1 and TRBJ2-3; unclear D gene. The V gene's germline CDR1 is SGHAT and CDR2 FQDESV (reference sequence). CDR3 length equals 15 residues. Trimming left V 0 bases short and J 3 bases short, with 10 bases between. The CDR3 loop reads CASSLAGPWTDTQYF. The DNA for the CDR3 is TGTGCCAGCAGCTTAGCCGGTCCTTGGACAGATACGCAGTATTTT.

The gene calls are TRBV9 and TRBJ2-5, with D maybe TRBD2 (7 bases). V was clipped by 2 bases and J by 0 bases, with 11 bases between them. CDR3 size: 15 residues. The germline V gene encodes CDR1 SGDLS and CDR2 YYNGEE. Written as DNA, the CDR3 is TGTGCCAGCAGCGTCGGGGGGCTGTACCAAGAGACCCAGTACTTC. Its translation: CASSVGGLYQETQYF. The whole variable domain, filled in from reference TRBV9 and TRBJ2-5, reads DSGVTQTPKHLITATGQRVTLRCSPRSGDLSVYWYQQSLDQGLQFLIQYYNGEERAKGNILERFSAQQFPDLHSELNLSSLELGDSALYFCASSVGGLYQETQYFGPGTRLLVL.

The chain carries TRBV6-1 and TRBJ2-1; 7 positions match TRBD1. The junction had 9 bases not matched to a gene; V was cut back by 4 bases and J by 0 bases. Germline values: CDR1 MNHNS, CDR2 SASEGT. The CDR3 loop spans 17 amino acids. As DNA, the CDR3 is TGTGCCAGCAGTGGATTCGGGACAGAAAGCTCCTACAATGAGCAGTTCTTC. Its protein is CASSGFGTESSYNEQFF.

This clone has just one count. This chain connects TRBV4-1 to TRBJ1-2; 8 bases agree with TRBD1. CDR1 is MGHRA and CDR2 is YSYEKL in the germline V gene. J was trimmed by 8 bases and V by 0 bases; bases with no gene match: 8. This CDR3 is built from 15 residues. This chain's CDR3 is CASSQERDRYGGYTF. The CDR3 DNA reads as TGCGCCAGCAGCCAAGAAAGGGACAGGTATGGGGGCTACACCTTC.

V is TRBV18 and J is TRBJ2-2, with unresolved D. The CDR3 is 12 amino acids. Per the germline V gene, CDR1 is KGHSH and CDR2 is LQKENI. Trimming shortened V by 5 bases and J by 3 bases, and 4 bases separated the two germline ends. Written as DNA, the CDR3 is TGTGCCAGCTCAACATACACCGGGGAGCTGTTTTTT. Amino acids: CASSTYTGELFF. Full variable domain (rest looked up from reference TRBV18 and TRBJ2-2): NAGVMQNPRHLVRRRGQEARLRCSPMKGHSHVYWYRQLPEEGLKFMVYLQKENIIDESGMPKERFSAEFPKEGPSILRIQQVVRGDSAAYFCASSTYTGELFFGEGSRLTVL.

This clone was seen once. This sequence joins TRBV11-3 and TRBJ2-3; TRBD1 agrees at 7 bases. This CDR3 is built from 14 residues. Trimming at V came to 5 bases and at J to 3 bases, leaving 5 bases not matched to a gene. The germline CDR1 and CDR2 sequences are SGHNT and YENEEA. The CDR3 reads CASSRQGWTDTQYF. The CDR3, as DNA: TGTGCCAGCAGCCGACAGGGTTGGACAGATACGCAGTATTTT.

The chain is built from TRBV4-2 and TRBJ1-2, with TRBD1 identical over 9 bases. Germline values: CDR1 LGHNA, CDR2 YNFKEQ. CDR3 size: 15 residues. J gave up 7 bases and V 3 bases, and 9 bases lay outside the gene matches. The CDR3 loop reads CASSQDTGGGFGYTF. The CDR3 bases are TGTGCCAGCAGCCAGGATACAGGGGGCGGATTTGGCTACACCTTC.

The chain is built from TRBV21-1 and TRBJ2-5; the table's D call of TRBD2 was not tested on the DNA. TRBV21-1 is given as a pseudogene. The CDR3 spans 17 residues. The CDR3 DNA reads TGTGCCAGCAGCTCCCTAGCGGGAGGGGGAAACCAAGAGACCCAGTACTTC. It encodes CASSSLAGGGNQETQYF.

This clone was detected once. V gene TRBV5-1 combines with J gene TRBJ1-2; the D is unclear. Per the germline V gene, CDR1 is SGHRS and CDR2 is YFSETQ. Trimming stripped 0 bases from V and 5 bases from J, with 8 bases between. This CDR3 region has 13 residues. CDR3 loop: CASSLDGSYGYTF. The CDR3 DNA reads TGCGCCAGCAGCTTGGACGGTTCTTATGGCTACACCTTC.

The chain links TRBV30 to TRBJ1-3; 10 bases line up with TRBD1. The J segment lost 6 bases and the V segment lost 1 base, leaving 3 bases of the junction unmatched. From germline, CDR1 is GTSNPN and CDR2 SVGIG (reference sequence). This CDR3 spans 14 amino acids. The CDR3 region is CAWSAGTGVNTIYF. As DNA, the CDR3 is TGTGCCTGGAGTGCCGGGACAGGGGTAAACACCATATATTTT.

The chain has TRBV19 and TRBJ2-2; 9 bases are a match to TRBD2. This CDR3 comprises 15 residues. The trim removed 6 bases at V and 6 bases at J, leaving 8 bases unmatched. CDR1 and CDR2 (germline): LNHDA, SQIVND (reference sequence). CDR3 sequence: CASSPTSGLAGELFF. The CDR3 DNA reads TGTGCCAGTAGCCCCACTAGCGGGTTGGCCGGGGAGCTGTTTTTT. Together with reference TRBV19 and TRBJ2-2, the CDR3 gives the full variable domain: DGGITQSPKYLFRKEGQNVTLSCEQNLNHDAMYWYRQDPGQGLRLIYYSQIVNDFQKGDIAEGYSVSREKKESFPLTVTSAQKNPTAFYLCASSPTSGLAGELFFGEGSRLTVL.

The chain couples TRBV28 to TRBJ1-4; 7 bases match TRBD1. The ends lost 5 bases at V and 7 bases at J; junction bases unmatched: 4. The CDR3 runs to 13 residues. CDR1 is MDHEN, CDR2 SYDVKM, per germline. CDR3 in DNA: TGTGCCAGCAGTAAACAGGGGAGTGAAAAACTGTTTTTT. Encoded protein: CASSKQGSEKLFF.

The rearrangement uses TRBV9 and TRBJ2-1, with 8 positions matching TRBD1. V lost 5 bases and J lost 0; bases outside the gene matches: 7. The germline V gene encodes CDR1 SGDLS and CDR2 YYNGEE. The CDR3 extends over 16 amino acids. The CDR3 DNA sequence: TGTGCCAGCAGACCAGGGGGCCCGAGCTCCTACAATGAGCAGTTCTTC. Residues: CASRPGGPSSYNEQFF.

This clone was recorded once. The J gene is TRBJ2-4, the V gene TRBV7-2; 8 positions agree with TRBD1. Germline V gene sequence: CDR1 SGHTA, CDR2 FQGNSA. The CDR3 totals 13 residues. Germline trimming cut 3 bases from V and 7 bases from J; bases unmatched to any gene: 2. In DNA, the CDR3 is TGTGCCAGCAGCTTTCAGGGGGCCAACATTCAGTACTTC. As protein: CASSFQGANIQYF.

This clone was detected many times. The gene calls are TRBV5-1 and TRBJ1-1; TRBD1 might be the D (5 bases). CDR3 length equals 16 residues. Germline CDR1 is SGHRS and CDR2 is YFSETQ. V was clipped by 0 bases and J by 2 bases, with 14 bases between them. This chain's CDR3 is CASSLAVSRENTEAFF. The CDR3 region has the DNA TGCGCCAGCAGCTTGGCCGTGAGCAGGGAAAACACTGAAGCTTTCTTT.